This T cell receptor (beta chain) was recorded in a study of shared T cell receptors in the human thymus. CDR3 length: 18 residues. The V gene end was trimmed by 2 bases and the J gene end by 6 bases; junction bases not matched to a gene: 6. Germline values: CDR1 LGHNA, CDR2 YNFKEQ. Sequenced by immunoSEQ multiplex PCR; TCRdb stores in-frame clones only, minus some. The data hold about 380,000 clones, with approximately 95% observed a single time. The J gene is TRBJ2-2, the V gene TRBV4-2; 16 bases line up with TRBD2. Sequenced material: thymocytes. This sequence was found in a human donor. DNA for the CDR3: TGTGCCAGCAGCCAATCCGGGACTAGCGGGAGGGCCGCCGGGGAGCTGTTTTTT. Translation: CASSQSGTSGRAAGELFF.